This T cell receptor beta chain was profiled in a study of HIV-infected children after antiretroviral therapy interruption (dated by TCRdb to 2018 to 2020). With regard to the full study: The study included eight children, four on planned treatment interruption and four on continuous treatment, and all eight had a CD4+ count above 500 and a viral load below 50 copies/ml. The interruption group had a median age of 9.5 years, and the continuous treatment group had a median age of around 8 years. Recorded exposure to EBV and CMV was present in most of the participating children. For the interruption arm, samples were taken at week 0, at week 12, at the end of interruption (week 24 or 48), and roughly 3 years after the study ended. For the continuous-treatment arm, samples from the corresponding weeks 0, 48 and 150 were analyzed. Alongside measurements of thymic output, the study compared TCR repertoires of children on planned treatment interruption with TCR repertoires of children on continuous antiretroviral treatment.

Libraries were built with 3' RACE. TCR libraries were constructed from RNA with a 3' RACE protocol that used unique molecular identifiers to correct for PCR amplification bias. Amplicon libraries were pooled in groups of up to roughly 12 and sequenced on an Illumina MiSeq using v2 2x250 paired-end chemistry. On the study's bioinformatics: Reads were processed with Decombinator to assign V and J genes and CDR3, with barcode-based error and PCR bias correction. Repertoires were subsampled to equal depth before Gini coefficient calculation using the R ineq package. CDR3 similarity was assessed with GLIPH, Hamming distance and a shared triplet metric. In TCRdb, the public reads were trimmed at Q25 with fastp and aligned with MiXCR, with productive beta chains retained. Each entry is one CDR3 protein sequence, shown with its most common DNA and genes. In this record, the V and J calls reflect TCRdb's handling and not the investigators' own analysis. This sample is represented by more than 75,000 distinct CDR3 sequences; about 7% of them were singletons. Jointly, the top ten make up 0.9% to 1.4% of the sample.

Paper-wide results and their limitations: The naive CD4+ Gini coefficient rose by the end of treatment interruption, suggesting clonal expansion, and returned to baseline by 3 years. The sorted CD45RA+ naive cells might contain minor non-naive CD45RA+ populations, such as EMRA or stem memory cells. The small number of patients is a limitation, and caution is needed when interpreting the data. In the naive CD4+ repertoires of PTI patients, CDR3 sharing between time points dropped after the start of interruption, while many sequences were shared between the end of interruption and 3 years later.

The CDR3, from cysteine to phenylalanine, totals 15 residues. The sequence is cut down to CDR3 DNA, 45 bases in frame from base 1. The sample's treatment or condition label, in plain terms: PENTA 11 planned treatment interruption arm or continuous ART arm. The participants were children from the United Kingdom between 2 and 15 years old who had been on ART with at least three drugs for 24 weeks or longer. Cryopreserved PBMCs containing at least 5 million viable cells were needed, and a few candidate patients were excluded because their viable PBMC yield was low. Naive CD4+ CD45RA+ CD45RO- T cells were FACS-sorted from thawed PBMCs on a FACSAria III cell sorter. After sorting, the cells were fixed and RNA was extracted first with the RNeasy FFPE kit and then with the RNeasy Micro kit. In its sample, this clonotype was seen many times. The clone's antigen remains unknown. Within one base of it there is no much larger clone, and no base qualities were kept.

The receptor chain draws on TRBV12-1 and TRBJ2-3; the table's D gene call, TRBD1, was not cross checked with the DNA. TRBV12-1 is described as a pseudogene. This specimen consisted of CD45RA+ CD4+ T cells from PBMCs, pooled from several time points, obtained from a donor given antiretroviral therapy, either interrupted or continuous. In the paper's terms, the cell subset or site label means: naive CD4+ CD45RA+ CD45RO- T cells. This clonotype originated in a pool of human donors with HIV. The CDR3 protein is CASSPLGGRYHTQYF. The DNA sequence follows: TGTGCCAGCAGCCCTTTGGGGGGTAGATACCATACGCAGTATTTT.